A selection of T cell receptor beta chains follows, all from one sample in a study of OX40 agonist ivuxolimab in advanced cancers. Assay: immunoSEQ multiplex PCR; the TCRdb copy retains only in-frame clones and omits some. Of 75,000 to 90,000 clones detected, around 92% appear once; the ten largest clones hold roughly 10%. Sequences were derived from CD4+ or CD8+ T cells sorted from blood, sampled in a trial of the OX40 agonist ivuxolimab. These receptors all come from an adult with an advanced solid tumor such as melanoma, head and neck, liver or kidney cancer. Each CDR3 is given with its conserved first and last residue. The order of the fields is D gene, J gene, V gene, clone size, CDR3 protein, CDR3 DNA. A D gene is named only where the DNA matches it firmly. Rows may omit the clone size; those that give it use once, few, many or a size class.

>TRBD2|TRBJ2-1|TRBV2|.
CASNQLAVDEQFF
TGTGCCAGCAACCAACTAGCGGTGGATGAGCAGTTCTTC
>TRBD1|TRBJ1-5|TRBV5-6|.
CASSLGPTGASNQPQHF
TGTGCCAGCAGCCTAGGCCCAACAGGGGCGAGCAATCAGCCCCAGCATTTT
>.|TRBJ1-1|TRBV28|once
CASRKGGHAFF
TGTGCCAGCAGGAAAGGGGGGCATGCTTTCTTT
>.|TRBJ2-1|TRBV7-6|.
CASSLSGGEQFF
TGTGCCAGCAGCTTATCAGGAGGGGAGCAGTTCTTC
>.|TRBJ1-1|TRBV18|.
CASSPGRSVHYTEAFF
TGTGCCAGCTCACCAGGGAGGAGTGTTCACTACACTGAAGCTTTCTTT
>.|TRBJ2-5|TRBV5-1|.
CASSLQGSETQYF
TGCGCCAGCAGCTTGCAGGGATCAGAGACCCAGTACTTC
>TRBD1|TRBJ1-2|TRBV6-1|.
CASSAPGTEVRRGYTF
TGTGCCAGCAGTGCCCCAGGGACAGAGGTTCGGCGTGGCTACACCTTC
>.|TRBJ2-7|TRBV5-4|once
CASRVDRIPHEQYF
TGTGCCAGCAGGGTAGACAGGATTCCCCACGAGCAGTACTTC
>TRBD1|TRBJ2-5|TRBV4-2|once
CASSQTRTGEETQYF
TGTGCCAGCAGCCAAACCCGGACAGGAGAAGAGACCCAGTACTTC
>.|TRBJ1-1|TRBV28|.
CASSLQGLETTEAFF
TGTGCCAGCAGTCTCCAGGGGCTGGAGACCACTGAAGCTTTCTTT
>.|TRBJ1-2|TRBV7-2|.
CASSLLGAYGYTF
TGTGCCAGCAGCTTGTTGGGGGCCTATGGCTACACCTTC
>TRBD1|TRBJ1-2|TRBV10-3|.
CAISEGRGADYGYTF
TGTGCCATCAGTGAGGGCAGGGGGGCTGACTATGGCTACACCTTC
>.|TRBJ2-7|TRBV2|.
CASSVQGSSYEQYF
TGTGCCAGCAGTGTCCAGGGCAGCTCCTACGAGCAGTACTTC
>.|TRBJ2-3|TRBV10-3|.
CAISAGTSRTDTQYF
TGTGCCATCTCAGCCGGGACCTCCAGGACAGATACGCAGTATTTT
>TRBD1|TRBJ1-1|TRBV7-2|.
CASSFQGQGPEAFF
TGTGCCAGCAGCTTCCAAGGACAGGGCCCTGAAGCTTTCTTT
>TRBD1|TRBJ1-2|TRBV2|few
CASKGAWGYTF
TGTGCCAGCAAGGGGGCCTGGGGCTACACCTTC
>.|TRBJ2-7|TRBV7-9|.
CASSSSGLGEQYF
TGTGCCAGCAGCTCCTCAGGCTTAGGGGAGCAGTACTTC
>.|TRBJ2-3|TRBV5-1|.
CASGLFSAGDTQYF
TGCGCCAGCGGGCTGTTTTCGGCGGGGGATACGCAGTATTTT
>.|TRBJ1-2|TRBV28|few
CASTGPTGAYGYTF
TGTGCCAGCACAGGACCGACAGGAGCCTATGGCTACACCTTC
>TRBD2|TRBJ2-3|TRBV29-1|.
CSAASGLEFLTDTQYF
TGCAGCGCAGCCTCGGGACTAGAGTTTCTCACAGATACGCAGTATTTT
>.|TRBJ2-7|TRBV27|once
CAAGGGFSSYEQYF
TGTGCCGCCGGGGGAGGATTTAGCTCCTACGAGCAGTACTTC
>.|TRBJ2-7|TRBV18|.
CASSGTSRSYEQYF
TGTGCCAGCTCAGGGACATCGAGATCCTACGAGCAGTACTTC
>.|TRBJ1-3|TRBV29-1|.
CSVEDAGSGNTIYF
TGCAGCGTTGAGGATGCCGGCTCTGGAAACACCATATATTTT
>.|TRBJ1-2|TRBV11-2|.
CASSLDVFRAGESGYTF
TGTGCCAGCAGCTTAGATGTGTTCCGCGCAGGGGAGAGTGGCTACACCTTC
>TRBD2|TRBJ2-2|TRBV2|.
CASSPVSGGNTGELFF
TGTGCCAGCAGCCCGGTTAGCGGGGGTAACACCGGGGAGCTGTTTTTT
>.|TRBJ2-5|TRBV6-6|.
CASNTGDQETQYF
TGTGCCAGCAACACAGGTGACCAAGAGACCCAGTACTTC
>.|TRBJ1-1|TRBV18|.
CASSQVRDTEAFF
TGTGCCAGCTCCCAGGTCAGAGACACTGAAGCTTTCTTT
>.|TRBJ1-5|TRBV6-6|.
CASKPRGYSNQPQHF
TGTGCCAGCAAACCCAGGGGTTATAGCAATCAGCCCCAGCATTTT
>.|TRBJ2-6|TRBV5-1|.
CASRDSSGANVLTF
TGCGCCAGCAGGGACAGCTCTGGGGCCAACGTCCTGACTTTC
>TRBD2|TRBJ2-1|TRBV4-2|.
CASSPPYRGRRNEQFF
TGTGCCAGCAGCCCTCCCTACCGCGGGAGGCGGAATGAGCAGTTCTTC
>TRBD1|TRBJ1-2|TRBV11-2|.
CASSTGTGLYGYTF
TGTGCCAGCAGCACCGGGACAGGCCTCTATGGCTACACCTTC
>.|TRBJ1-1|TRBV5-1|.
CASSYRGGTEAFF
TGCGCCAGCAGCTATCGGGGAGGCACTGAAGCTTTCTTT
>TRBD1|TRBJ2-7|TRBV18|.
CASSSLTGDDEQYF
TGTGCCAGCTCATCGCTGACAGGGGACGATGAGCAGTACTTC
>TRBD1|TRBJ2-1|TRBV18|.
CASSPVGTGPRLEQFF
TGTGCCAGCTCACCAGTGGGGACAGGGCCGCGATTAGAGCAGTTCTTC